This TCR beta chain was recovered during a study of blood T cell repertoires in COVID-19. Study at large: Researchers got acute and convalescent COVID-19 samples from the United States, Italy and Spain. In each case, the material was cDNA or gDNA derived from T cells, B-cell-depleted T cells, or PBMCs.

Authors' methods: It was from reference gene primer amplification that nucleated cell counts were estimated. Profiled with immunoSEQ multiplex PCR; TCRdb holds only in-frame clones, not every one. From that table come the V and J calls and clone size; the DNA was used to work out D and trimming. The table has approximately 75,000 clones, around 90% seen once. With 0 bases clipped from V and 9 bases from J, the junction kept 4 bases outside the gene matches. Germline CDR1 reads SGHRS; CDR2 reads YFSETQ. The CDR3 is 14 residues long. Sequenced input: peripheral blood. V is TRBV5-1 and J is TRBJ2-5, with 11 positions matching TRBD2. This clonotype originated in a man between 50 and 59 years old with acute or convalescent COVID-19. As DNA, the CDR3 is TGCGCCAGCAGCTTGGGACTAGCGGGGTTCCCCCAGTACTTC. Protein sequence: CASSLGLAGFPQYF.